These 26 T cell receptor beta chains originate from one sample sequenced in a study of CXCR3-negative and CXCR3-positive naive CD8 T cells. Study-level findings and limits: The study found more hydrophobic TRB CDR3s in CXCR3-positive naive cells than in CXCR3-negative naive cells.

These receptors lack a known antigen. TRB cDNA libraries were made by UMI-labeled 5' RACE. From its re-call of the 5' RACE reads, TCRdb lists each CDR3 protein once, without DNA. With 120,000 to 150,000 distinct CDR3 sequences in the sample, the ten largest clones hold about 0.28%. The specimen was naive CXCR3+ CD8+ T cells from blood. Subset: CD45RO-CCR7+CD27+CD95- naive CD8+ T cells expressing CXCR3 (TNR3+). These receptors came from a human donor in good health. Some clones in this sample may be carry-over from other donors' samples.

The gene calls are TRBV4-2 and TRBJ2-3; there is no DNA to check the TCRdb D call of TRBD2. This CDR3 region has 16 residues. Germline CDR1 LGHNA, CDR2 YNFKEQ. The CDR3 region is CASSQEAGPSTDTQYF.

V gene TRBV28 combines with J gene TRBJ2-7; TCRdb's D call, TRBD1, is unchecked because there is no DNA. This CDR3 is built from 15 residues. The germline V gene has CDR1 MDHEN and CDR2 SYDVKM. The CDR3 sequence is CASSTRRESTYEQYF.

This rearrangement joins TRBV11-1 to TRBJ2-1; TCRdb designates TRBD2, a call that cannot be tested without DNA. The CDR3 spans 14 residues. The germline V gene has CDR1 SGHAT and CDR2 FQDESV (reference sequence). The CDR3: CASSSAGGPDEQFF.

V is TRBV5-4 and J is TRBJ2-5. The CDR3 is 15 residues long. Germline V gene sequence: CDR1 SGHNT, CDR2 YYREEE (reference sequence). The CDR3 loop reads CASSLDLSFPETQYF. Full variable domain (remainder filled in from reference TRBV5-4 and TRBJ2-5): ETGVTQSPTHLIKTRGQQVTLRCSSQSGHNTVSWYQQALGQGPQFIFQYYREEENGRGNFPPRFSGLQFPNYSSELNVNALELDDSALYLCASSLDLSFPETQYFGPGTRLLVL.

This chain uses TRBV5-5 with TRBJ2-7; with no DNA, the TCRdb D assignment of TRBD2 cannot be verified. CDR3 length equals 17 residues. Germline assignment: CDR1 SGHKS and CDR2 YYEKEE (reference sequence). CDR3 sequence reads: CASSLGYRDRGSYEQYF.

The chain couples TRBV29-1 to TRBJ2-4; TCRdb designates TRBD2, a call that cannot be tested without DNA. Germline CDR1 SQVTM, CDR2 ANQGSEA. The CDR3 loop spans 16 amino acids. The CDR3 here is CSVVPWDSQAKNIQYF.

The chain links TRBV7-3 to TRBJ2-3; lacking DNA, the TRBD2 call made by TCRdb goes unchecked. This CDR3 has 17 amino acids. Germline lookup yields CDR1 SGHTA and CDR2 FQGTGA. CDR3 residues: CASSLRLAGAVTDTQYF.

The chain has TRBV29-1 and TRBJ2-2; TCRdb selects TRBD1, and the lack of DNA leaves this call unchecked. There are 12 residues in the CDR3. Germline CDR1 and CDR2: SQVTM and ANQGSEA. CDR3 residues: CSVIRGTGELFF.

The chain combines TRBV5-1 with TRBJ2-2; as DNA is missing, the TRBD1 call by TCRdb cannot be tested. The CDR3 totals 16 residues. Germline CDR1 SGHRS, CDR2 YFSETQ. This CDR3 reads CASSLVVQNWSGELFF.

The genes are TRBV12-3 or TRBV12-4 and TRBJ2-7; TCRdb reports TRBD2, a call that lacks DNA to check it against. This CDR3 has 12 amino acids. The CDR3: CASGPDGSEQYF.

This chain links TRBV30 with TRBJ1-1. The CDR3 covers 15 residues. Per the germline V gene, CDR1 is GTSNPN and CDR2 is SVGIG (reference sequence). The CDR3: CAWSVSSTGNTEAFF.

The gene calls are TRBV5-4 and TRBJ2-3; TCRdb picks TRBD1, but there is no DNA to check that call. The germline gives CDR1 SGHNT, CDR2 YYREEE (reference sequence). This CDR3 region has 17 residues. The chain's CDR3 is CASSRMGQGPGTDTQYF.

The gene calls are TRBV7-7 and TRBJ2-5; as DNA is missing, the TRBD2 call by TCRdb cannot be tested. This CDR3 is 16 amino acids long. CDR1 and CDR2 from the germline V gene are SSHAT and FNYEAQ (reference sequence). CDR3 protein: CASSLRLAGERETQYF.

CDR3: CASGKGTGGFQPQHF. The rearrangement links TRBV12-3 or TRBV12-4 to TRBJ1-5; TCRdb returns TRBD1, unconfirmable since there is no DNA. The CDR3 has 15 residues.

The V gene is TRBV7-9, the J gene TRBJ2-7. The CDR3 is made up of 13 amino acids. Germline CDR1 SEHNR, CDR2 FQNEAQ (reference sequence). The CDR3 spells CASSLALGDEQYF.

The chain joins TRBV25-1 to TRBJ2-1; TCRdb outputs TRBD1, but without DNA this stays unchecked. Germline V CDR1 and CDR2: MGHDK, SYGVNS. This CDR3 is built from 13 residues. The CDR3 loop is CASSEDSYNEQFF.

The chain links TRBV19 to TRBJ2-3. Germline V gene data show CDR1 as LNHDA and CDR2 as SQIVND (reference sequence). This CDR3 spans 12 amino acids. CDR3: CASSIGEDTQYF.

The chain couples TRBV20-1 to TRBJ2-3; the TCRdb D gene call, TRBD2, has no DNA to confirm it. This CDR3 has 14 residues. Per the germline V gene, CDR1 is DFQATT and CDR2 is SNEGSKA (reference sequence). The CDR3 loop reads CSARERGLADTQYF.

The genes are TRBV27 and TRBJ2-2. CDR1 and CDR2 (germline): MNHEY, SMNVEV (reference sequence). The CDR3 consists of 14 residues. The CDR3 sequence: CATRALPNTGELFF.

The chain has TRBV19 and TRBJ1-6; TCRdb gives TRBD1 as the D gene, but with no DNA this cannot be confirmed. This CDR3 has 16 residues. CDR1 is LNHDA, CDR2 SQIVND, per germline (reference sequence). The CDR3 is CASSMTGAAYNSPLHF.

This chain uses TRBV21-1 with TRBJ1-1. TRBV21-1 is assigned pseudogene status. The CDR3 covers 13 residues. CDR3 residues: CASSRTVNTEAFF.

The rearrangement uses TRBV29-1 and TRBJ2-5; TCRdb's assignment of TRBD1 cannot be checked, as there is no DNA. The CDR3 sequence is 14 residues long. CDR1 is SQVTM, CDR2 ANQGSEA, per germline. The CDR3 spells CSVEVGPRGETQYF. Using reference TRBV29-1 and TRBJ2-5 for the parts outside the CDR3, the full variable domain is SAVISQKPSRDICQRGTSLTIQCQVDSQVTMMFWYRQQPGQSLTLIATANQGSEATYESGFVIDKFPISRPNLTFSTLTVSNMSPEDSSIYLCSVEVGPRGETQYFGPGTRLLVL.

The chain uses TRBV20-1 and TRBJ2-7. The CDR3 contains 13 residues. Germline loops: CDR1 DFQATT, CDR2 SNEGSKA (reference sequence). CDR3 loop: CSARDVAAYEQYF.

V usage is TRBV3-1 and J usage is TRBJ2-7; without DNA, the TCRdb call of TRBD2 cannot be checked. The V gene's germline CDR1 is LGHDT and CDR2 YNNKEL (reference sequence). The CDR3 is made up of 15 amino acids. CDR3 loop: CASSPRTSGSTEQYF.

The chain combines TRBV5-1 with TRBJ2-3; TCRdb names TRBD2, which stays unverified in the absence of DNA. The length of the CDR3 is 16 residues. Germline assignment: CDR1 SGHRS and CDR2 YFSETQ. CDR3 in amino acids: CASSQWGLLLSDTQYF.

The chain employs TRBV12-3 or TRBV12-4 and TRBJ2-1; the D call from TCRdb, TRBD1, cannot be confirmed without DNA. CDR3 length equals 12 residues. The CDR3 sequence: CASSLGQPEQFF.